This T cell receptor (beta chain) was identified in a study of blood T cell repertoires in COVID-19. V was pared by 7 bases and J by 2 bases, with 12 bases between. The CDR3 runs to 13 residues. Germline V gene lookup returns CDR1 SNHLY and CDR2 FYNNEI. In the study's own analysis: Quantification of nucleated cells was approximated via reference gene primer amplification. Produced via immunoSEQ multiplex PCR; TCRdb's table is partial and in-frame only. That table is the source of V, J and clone size, and D and trimming were worked out from the DNA. The data show over 30,000 clones, 85% to 95% seen once.

This receptor was taken from a human donor in a cohort sampled during active COVID-19. This rearrangement joins TRBV2 to TRBJ2-7; no clear D gene. The sequencing sample was made of peripheral blood. The CDR3 region is CASTSAQTYEQYF. The DNA of the CDR3 is TGTGCCAGCACAAGCGCCCAGACCTACGAGCAGTACTTC. The full variable domain, rest sourced from reference TRBV2 and TRBJ2-7, is EPEVTQTPSHQVTQMGQEVILRCVPISNHLYFYWYRQILGQKVEFLVSFYNNEISEKSEIFDDQFSVERPDGSNFTLKIRSTKLEDSAMYFCASTSAQTYEQYFGPGTRLTVT.